This T cell receptor (beta chain) was documented in a study of CD8 T cells in ankylosing spondylitis. This CDR3 region has 16 residues. Trimming removed 3 bases at V and 5 bases at J, with 19 bases between. For TCR beta, libraries came from quantitative 5'-RACE with molecular barcodes. Each CDR3 protein is one row after TCRdb ran MiXCR on the 5' RACE reads. This table has about 300,000 distinct CDR3 sequences, 20% to 25% appearing once. The source is a female donor with ankylosing spondylitis or in good health (not recorded which). This chain joins TRBV12-3 or TRBV12-4 and TRBJ1-1, with a tentative D call TRBD1 (6 bases). Sequenced input: blood, either unsorted or a sorted T cell fraction (not recorded which). The CDR3 coding sequence is TGTGCCAGCAGTTTTCCCCCGGGGGCGGGACGGACTGAAGCTTTCTTT. Translating gives CASSFPPGAGRTEAFF.